The rows below give T cell receptor beta chains drawn from one sample of a study of T cell repertoires in cytomegalovirus infection. TCRdb re-called the reads with MiXCR, one entry per CDR3 protein. Of around 540,000 distinct CDR3 sequences in the sample, roughly a third were seen once. The antigens these receptors bind are not known. The sequenced sample was cultured PBMCs, obtained from culture after CMV antigen stimulation. Every receptor here comes from a human donor in good health (CMV status not recorded). Some clones in this sample may be carry-over from other donors' samples. The CDR3 runs from the conserved cysteine through the conserved F or W. A D gene is named only where the DNA matches it firmly. A clone size is listed for some rows: how often the clone was seen (once, few, many), or a class if it is expanded.

TRBV6-2/TRBV6-3	TRBJ2-3	-	-	CASGSAPDTQYF	TGTGCCAGCGGCTCTGCCCCAGATACGCAGTATTTT
TRBV11-2	TRBJ2-1	-	few	CASSLERGGPNEQFF	TGTGCCAGCAGCTTAGAGAGGGGGGGACCCAATGAGCAGTTCTTC
TRBV7-3	TRBJ1-1	TRBD1	-	CASSREQQGTEAFF	TGTGCCAGCAGCCGAGAGCAACAGGGGACTGAAGCTTTCTTT
TRBV28	TRBJ2-5	TRBD2	few	CASSLLVAGVEETQYF	TGTGCCAGCAGCCTGTTGGTAGCGGGAGTCGAGGAGACCCAGTACTTC
TRBV7-2	TRBJ2-1	TRBD2	many	CASSYLADTNNEQFF	TGTGCCAGCAGCTACCTAGCGGATACCAACAATGAGCAGTTCTTC
TRBV19	TRBJ2-1	TRBD1	-	CASSSPGTGDTEQFF	TGTGCCAGTAGTTCGCCCGGGACAGGGGACACTGAGCAGTTCTTC
TRBV28	TRBJ2-7	TRBD2	-	CASRPGLAGYEQYF	TGTGCCAGCAGACCGGGACTAGCGGGGTACGAGCAGTACTTC
TRBV6-5	TRBJ2-3	-	few	CASSYSPGVDTQYF	TGTGCCAGCAGTTACTCCCCGGGGGTAGATACGCAGTATTTT
TRBV11-2	TRBJ2-2	-	-	CASSFRGQSNTGELFF	TGTGCCAGCAGCTTTAGGGGCCAGAGCAACACCGGGGAGCTGTTTTTT
TRBV7-9	TRBJ2-2	TRBD2	-	CASSSTSGRTGTGELFF	TGTGCCAGCAGCTCGACTAGCGGGAGAACGGGCACCGGGGAGCTGTTTTTT
TRBV25-1	TRBJ2-3	-	-	CASSEFGDTQYF	TGTGCCAGCAGTGAATTTGGAGATACGCAGTATTTT
TRBV6-6	TRBJ2-1	-	many	CASNPTSGAYNEQFF	TGTGCCAGCAACCCTACATCAGGGGCCTACAATGAGCAGTTCTTC
TRBV6-1	TRBJ1-3	-	-	CASSDPRGAGNTIYF	TGTGCCAGCAGTGACCCCCGGGGCGCTGGAAACACCATATATTTT
TRBV7-2	TRBJ1-2	TRBD1	many	CASSSADRGGGYTF	TGTGCCAGCAGCTCAGCCGACAGGGGAGGTGGCTACACCTTC
TRBV18	TRBJ1-2	-	-	CASSPRSTSGNLNYGYTF	TGTGCCAGCTCACCACGTTCGACTTCGGGAAATCTCAACTATGGCTACACCTTC
TRBV10-3	TRBJ1-1	-	-	CAISESTPFYTEAFF	TGTGCCATCAGTGAGTCCACCCCATTCTACACTGAAGCTTTCTTT
TRBV28	TRBJ2-1	TRBD1	-	CASSLAGQVGFYNEQFF	TGTGCCAGCAGTTTAGCTGGACAGGTTGGCTTCTACAATGAGCAGTTCTTC
TRBV7-2	TRBJ2-1	-	many	CASSKDSGYEQFF	TGTGCCAGCAGCAAGGACAGTGGGTATGAGCAGTTCTTC
TRBV7-2	TRBJ2-3	-	many	CASSGRNRNTQYF	TGTGCCAGCAGCGGACGTAACAGGAATACGCAGTATTTT
TRBV6-8	TRBJ2-1	TRBD2	-	CASSKLAGGAEQFF	TGTGCCAGCAGTAAACTAGCGGGAGGCGCTGAGCAGTTCTTC
TRBV3-1	TRBJ2-5	TRBD2	-	CASSLRTSGRGEETQYF	TGTGCCAGCAGCCTGAGGACTAGCGGGAGGGGAGAAGAGACCCAGTACTTC
TRBV18	TRBJ1-5	-	-	CASSPFSNQPQHF	TGTGCCAGCTCACCGTTCAGCAATCAGCCCCAGCATTTT
TRBV7-2	TRBJ1-4	TRBD1	few	CASSTPGTGEKLFF	TGTGCCAGCAGCACCCCCGGGACAGGGGAAAAACTGTTTTTT
TRBV7-6	TRBJ2-7	-	few	CASSLVPGDYEQYF	TGTGCCAGCAGCTTAGTCCCAGGCGACTACGAGCAGTACTTC
TRBV15	TRBJ1-2	-	many	CATRGGASSYGYTF	TGTGCCACCAGGGGAGGGGCGTCTAGCTATGGCTACACCTTC
TRBV28	TRBJ2-5	-	few	CASSSPRAGETQYF	TGTGCCAGCAGTTCCCCCAGGGCCGGCGAGACCCAGTACTTC
TRBV6-6	TRBJ2-7	TRBD2	-	CAVTEREHEQYF	TGTGCCGTGACCGAGCGGGAGCACGAGCAGTACTTC
TRBV23-1	TRBJ2-7	TRBD2	-	CASSQCSSGCYEQYF	TGCGCCAGCAGTCAATGTTCTAGCGGGTGCTACGAGCAGTACTTC
TRBV20-1	TRBJ1-2	-	few	CSATMGRGYGYTF	TGCAGTGCTACCATGGGACGGGGATATGGCTACACCTTC
TRBV6-6	TRBJ1-2	TRBD1	few	CASSYSLAGGSYGYTF	TGTGCCAGCAGTTACTCGTTGGCAGGGGGATCATATGGCTACACCTTC
TRBV18	TRBJ2-5	-	once	CASSPRTAQRETQYF	TGTGCCAGCTCACCCAGGACGGCACAGCGGGAGACCCAGTACTTC
TRBV7-6	TRBJ2-1	-	-	CASNYRGGEQFF	TGTGCCAGCAATTACAGGGGAGGTGAGCAGTTCTTC
TRBV7-2	TRBJ1-2	-	many	CASSFPGDGYTF	TGTGCCAGCAGCTTCCCAGGGGATGGCTACACCTTC
TRBV6-2/TRBV6-3	TRBJ2-3	-	-	CASFSGQKADTQYF	TGTGCCAGTTTTAGCGGTCAGAAGGCAGATACGCAGTATTTT
TRBV19	TRBJ1-2	-	-	CAGGSGGYYGYTF	TGTGCCGGCGGATCGGGGGGCTACTATGGCTACACCTTC
TRBV20-1	TRBJ1-1	-	-	CSARATGLNTEAFF	TGCAGTGCTAGAGCAACAGGGTTGAACACTGAAGCTTTCTTT
TRBV7-9	TRBJ1-3	TRBD1	-	CASSTTGEGNTIYF	TGTGCCAGCAGCACGACAGGGGAAGGAAACACCATATATTTT
TRBV2	TRBJ2-6	-	-	CASSVADSGANVLTF	TGTGCCAGCAGTGTAGCCGACTCTGGGGCCAACGTCCTGACTTTC